This TCR beta chain was retrieved from a study of blood T cells in healthy people across ages. Study-level results: What prevented conclusive comparison of naive and antigen-experienced cells was that PBMCs were unsorted.

Only a few counts were recorded for this clonotype. Its antigen is unknown. Next came a second PCR, run for about 6 to 12 cycles, which used a sample-barcoded 5' primer along with a J-beta primer mix. TCRdb called the 5' RACE reads again in MiXCR, with one record for every CDR3 protein. The repertoire holds 800,000 to 1,300,000 distinct CDR3 sequences, with approximately 25% as singletons. V was clipped by 1 base and J by 0 bases; unmatched bases: 2. The CDR3 loop spans 16 amino acids. Every participating donor contributed approximately 10 milliliters of peripheral blood through a draw. Separately, the same data were catalogued under a study of T cells of mothers and their children.

The chain joins TRBV12-3 or TRBV12-4 to TRBJ2-1; 8 bases line up with TRBD2. The sequenced material came from blood. The receptor was derived from a girl aged 2 to 9 in good health. The CDR3 DNA is TGTGCCAGCAGTTTAGTAGCGGGGCGCTCCTACAATGAGCAGTTCTTC. Amino acid sequence: CASSLVAGRSYNEQFF.